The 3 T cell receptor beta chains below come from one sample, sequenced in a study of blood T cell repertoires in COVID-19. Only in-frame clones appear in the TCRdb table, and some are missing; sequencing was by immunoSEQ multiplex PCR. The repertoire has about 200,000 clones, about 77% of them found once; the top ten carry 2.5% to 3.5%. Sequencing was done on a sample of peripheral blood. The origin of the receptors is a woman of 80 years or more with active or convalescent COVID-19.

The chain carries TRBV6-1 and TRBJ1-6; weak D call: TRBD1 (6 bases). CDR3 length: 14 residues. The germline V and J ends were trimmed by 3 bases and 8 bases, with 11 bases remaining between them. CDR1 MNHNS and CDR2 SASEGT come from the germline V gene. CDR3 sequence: CASSDTGSDSPLHF. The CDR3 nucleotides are TGTGCCAGCAGTGATACAGGGTCGGATTCACCCCTCCACTTT.

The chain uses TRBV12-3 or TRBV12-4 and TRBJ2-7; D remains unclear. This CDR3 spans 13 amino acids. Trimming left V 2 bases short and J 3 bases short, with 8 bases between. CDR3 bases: TGTGCCAGCAGTTTAAGTTTCGGCTACGAGCAGTACTTC. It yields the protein CASSLSFGYEQYF.

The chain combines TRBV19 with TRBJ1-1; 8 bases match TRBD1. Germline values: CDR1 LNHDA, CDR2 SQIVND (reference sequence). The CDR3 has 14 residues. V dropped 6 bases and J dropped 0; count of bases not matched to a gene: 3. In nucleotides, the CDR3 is TGTGCCAGTAGGGCAGGGGGCATGAACACTGAAGCTTTCTTT. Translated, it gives CASRAGGMNTEAFF.